A single sample gave rise to the 12 T cell receptor beta chains below, sequenced in a study of blood T cells in healthy people across ages. The use of a sample-barcoded 5' primer and a J-beta primer mix characterized a second PCR of roughly 7 to 11 cycles. One entry per CDR3 protein, called by TCRdb with MiXCR from the 5' RACE reads. This sample has around 750,000 distinct CDR3 sequences, with roughly 50% found just once. Specimen: blood. The receptors were sampled from a man of 80 years or more in good health.

In DNA, the CDR3 is TGTGCCAGCAGCAATTACGCTGAGCAGTACTTC. It translates to CASSNYAEQYF. The chain joins TRBV6-2 or TRBV6-3 to TRBJ2-5, with D unresolved. From germline, CDR1 is MNHEY and CDR2 SVGEGT. V was cut by 6 bases and J by 11 bases, with 13 bases left in between. CDR3 size: 11 residues.

This clonotype was detected a few times. V and J are TRBV7-2 and TRBJ2-1, with 10 positions matching TRBD2. Germline CDR1 is SGHTA and CDR2 is FQGNSA. Trimming took 5 bases from V and 7 from J; bases not matched to a gene: 11. There are 16 residues in the CDR3. This CDR3 reads CASSQREREGRNEQFF. The CDR3, as DNA: TGTGCCAGCAGCCAAAGGGAGCGGGAGGGTAGGAATGAGCAGTTCTTC.

The CDR3 region has the DNA TGCAGCGTCCAGACCGGGACTAGCGGGAACTACGAGCAGTACTTC. Amino acid sequence: CSVQTGTSGNYEQYF. J is TRBJ2-7 and V is TRBV29-1, with 13 nucleotides matching TRBD2. Germline V gene lookup returns CDR1 SQVTM and CDR2 ANQGSEA. This CDR3 has 15 amino acids. Trimming cost V 6 bases and J 3 bases; bases outside gene matches: 8.

The chain uses TRBV5-1 and TRBJ2-3; 13 nucleotides agree with TRBD2. Germline CDR1 and CDR2: SGHRS and YFSETQ. CDR3 length equals 15 residues. With V trimmed by 3 bases and J by 13 bases, 11 bases remained unmatched. Here the CDR3 reads CASSSQPGLAGQEYF. CDR3 nucleotide sequence: TGCGCCAGCAGCTCCCAACCGGGACTAGCGGGACAGGAGTATTTT.

As for this clonotype: An end of the junction does not agree with germline; a read error may underlie this. Here the CDR3 reads CASSPQATTYGQYF. The DNA for the CDR3 is TGTGCCAGCAGTCCCCAGGCAACGACCTACGGGCAGTACTTC. This chain uses TRBV12-3 or TRBV12-4 with TRBJ2-7; D not certain. This CDR3 is 14 amino acids long.

J is TRBJ2-1 and V is TRBV20-1, with D perhaps matching TRBD2 (5 bases). The J call may be faulty, since TRBJ2-7 better matches the DNA end. Germline V gene lookup returns CDR1 DFQATT and CDR2 SNEGSKA (reference sequence). This CDR3 contains 12 residues. CDR3 loop: CSARGVYNEQYF. The CDR3 region has the DNA TGCAGTGCTAGGGGAGTCTACAATGAGCAGTACTTC.

V usage is TRBV19 and J usage is TRBJ1-2; tentative D call: TRBD1 (6 bases). CDR3 length: 14 residues. Germline V gene sequence: CDR1 LNHDA, CDR2 SQIVND (reference sequence). Trimming left V 7 bases short and J 8 bases short, with 20 bases between. As DNA, the CDR3 is TGTGCCAGTACCCAGACCGGGGGCATTCCGGGCTACACCTTC. Its protein is CASTQTGGIPGYTF. Full variable domain (outside the CDR3, taken from reference TRBV19 and TRBJ1-2): DGGITQSPKYLFRKEGQNVTLSCEQNLNHDAMYWYRQDPGQGLRLIYYSQIVNDFQKGDIAEGYSVSREKKESFPLTVTSAQKNPTAFYLCASTQTGGIPGYTFGSGTRLTVV.

This clonotype was seen a handful of times. DNA of the CDR3: TGTGCCAGCAGTTGGGCTGGGTCCTACGAGCAGTACTTC. Translation: CASSWAGSYEQYF. The chain is built from TRBV27 and TRBJ2-7, with D unresolved. The germline gives CDR1 MNHEY, CDR2 SMNVEV (reference sequence). The germline V and J ends were trimmed by 4 bases and 1 base, with 8 bases remaining between them. The CDR3 extends over 13 amino acids.

The genes are TRBV20-1 and TRBJ2-5; D is possibly TRBD1 (7 bases). Per the germline V gene, CDR1 is DFQATT and CDR2 is SNEGSKA (reference sequence). The ends were cut back, 4 bases at V and 1 base at J, with 16 bases in the middle. CDR3 length: 15 residues. CDR3 region: CSATGDSGTQETQYF. The CDR3 nucleotides read TGCAGTGCTACGGGGGACAGTGGAACCCAAGAGACCCAGTACTTC.

V gene TRBV12-3 or TRBV12-4 combines with J gene TRBJ2-7, with 9 bases fitting TRBD2. There are 18 residues in the CDR3. The V gene end was trimmed by 1 base and the J gene end by 2 bases; junction bases not matched to a gene: 12. The CDR3 nucleotides read TGTGCCAGCAGTTTAGGAGTTAGCGGGGGTACAACCACCTACGAGCAGTACTTC. Protein sequence: CASSLGVSGGTTTYEQYF.

Only a few counts were recorded for this clonotype. The rearrangement joins TRBV7-3 to TRBJ2-1, with 10 bases identical to TRBD2. Germline CDR1 SGHTA, CDR2 FQGTGA. The CDR3 covers 14 residues. Trimming cost V 4 bases and J 7 bases; bases outside gene matches: 4. CDR3 coding DNA: TGTGCCAGCAGCTCCAGCGGGAGGGCGAATGAGCAGTTCTTC. This codes for CASSSSGRANEQFF. The variable domain in full, completed from reference TRBV7-3 and TRBJ2-1, reads GAGVSQTPSNKVTEKGKYVELRCDPISGHTALYWYRQSLGQGPEFLIYFQGTGAADDSGLPNDRFFAVRPEGSVSTLKIQRTERGDSAVYLCASSSSGRANEQFFGPGTRLTVL.

This chain uses TRBV9 with TRBJ2-1; 7 nucleotides match TRBD1. Germline trimming cut 4 bases from V and 3 bases from J; bases unmatched to any gene: 7. This CDR3 is 15 amino acids long. The germline V gene encodes CDR1 SGDLS and CDR2 YYNGEE. CDR3 protein: CASSPEDRSYNEQFF. The CDR3 nucleotides read TGTGCCAGCAGCCCCGAGGACAGGAGCTACAATGAGCAGTTCTTC. The variable domain in full, with the rest retrieved from reference TRBV9 and TRBJ2-1, is DSGVTQTPKHLITATGQRVTLRCSPRSGDLSVYWYQQSLDQGLQFLIQYYNGEERAKGNILERFSAQQFPDLHSELNLSSLELGDSALYFCASSPEDRSYNEQFFGPGTRLTVL.